This T cell receptor (beta chain) was found in a study of shared clonotypes between healthy human individuals. General observations from the study: At large depth, rarefaction still showed sorted-subset sequencing to be incomplete. Relative to their counterparts shared across all four donors, non-shared clonotypes exhibited diminished generation probabilities.

Worth noting for this clone: Antigen: not known.

Clones were read by immunoSEQ multiplex PCR, and TCRdb kept only the in-frame ones, dropping some. The sample yields over a million clones, approximately 96% seen once. Sequencing was performed on naive CD4+ T cells sorted from blood. The sample's subset: CD45RA+ positively selected. The origin of this receptor is a man younger than 40 in good health.

The CDR3 coding sequence is TGTGCCAGCAGCCAGCGGTTGGTCGGGGAGCTGTTTTTT. Translating gives CASSQRLVGELFF. V gene TRBV14 combines with J gene TRBJ2-2; no clear D gene. This CDR3 comprises 13 residues. Germline loops: CDR1 SGHDN, CDR2 FVKESK. V was cut by 3 bases and J by 7 bases, with 9 bases left in between.